This TCR beta chain was retrieved from a study of cytomegalovirus exposure and HLA in healthy donors. Findings and limits, study-wide: Roughly uniform sequencing depth across donors was assumed, possibly incorrectly. Accurate predictions that matched the HLA-A and HLA-B alleles of most subjects were reportedly made from TCR beta sequences.

60 Vbeta and 13 Jbeta primers were used in PCR. The data were produced by immunoSEQ multiplex PCR, yet TCRdb's version contains in-frame clones alone and is incomplete. The table shows some 150,000 clones, with 70% to 90% occurring only once. This CDR3 is built from 17 residues. The V gene's germline CDR1 is SGHRS and CDR2 YFSETQ. The J segment lost 0 bases and the V segment lost 4 bases, leaving 8 bases of the junction unmatched. Note on this clone: Its antigen is unknown.

The chain uses TRBV5-1 and TRBJ2-2; 8 bases match TRBD2. This sequence originates from a man in his forties in good health and CMV-seronegative. The source material was PBMCs. CDR3 region: CASSPTSGRANTGELFF. CDR3 nucleotide sequence: TGCGCCAGCAGCCCCACTAGCGGACGCGCGAACACCGGGGAGCTGTTTTTT.